This entry lists 15 T cell receptor beta chains sequenced from one sample in a study of Graves' ophthalmopathy and Graves' hyperthyroidism. RNA transcripts yielded amplified TCR beta CDR3 regions. HTBI primers were employed in first-round RT-PCR, then a second-round multiplex PCR followed. Using its own MiXCR run on the multiplex PCR reads, TCRdb lists one record per CDR3 protein. The sample carries just over 400,000 distinct CDR3 sequences, around a fifth recorded once. Sequences were obtained from peripheral blood. These receptors originate from a woman younger than 30 with stable Graves' hyperthyroidism.

At least ten counts were recorded for this clonotype. The genes are TRBV10-3 and TRBJ1-1; no definite D call. CDR3 length equals 14 residues. Trimming left V 11 bases short and J 4 bases short, with 20 bases between. Germline CDR1 reads ENHRY; CDR2 reads SYGVKD. CDR3 in amino acids: CAALRLGGSTEAFF. The CDR3 DNA sequence: TGTGCCGCTCTGCGCTTGGGTGGGAGCACTGAAGCTTTCTTT.

Note on this clonotype: A much larger clone differs from this one at a single base, so this may be a read error. The final CDR3 position lacks the conserved phenylalanine or tryptophan, pointing to a likely read error. The chain is built from TRBV20-1 and TRBJ2-7; 10 nucleotides align to TRBD2. Trimming removed 1 base from V and 3 bases from J; junction bases left unmatched: 6. The CDR3 spans 15 residues. The germline V gene encodes CDR1 DFQATT and CDR2 SNEGSKA (reference sequence). This chain's CDR3 is CSARVGLAGVYEQYS. The DNA for the CDR3 is TGCAGTGCTAGAGTGGGGCTAGCGGGAGTCTACGAGCAGTACTCC.

V and J are TRBV19 and TRBJ1-1; the D is unclear. CDR1 is LNHDA, CDR2 SQIVND, per germline (reference sequence). V was cut by 3 bases and J by 7 bases, with 15 bases left in between. The CDR3 extends over 14 amino acids. The CDR3 region has the DNA TGTGCCAGTAGTATGATGGAAGGGTTCGGTGAAGCTTTCTTT. It is translated as CASSMMEGFGEAFF.

This clonotype was counted at least ten times. DNA for the CDR3: TGCGCCAGCAGCCAAGGAGGAGGGGGGTATAGCAATCAGCCCCAGCATTTT. This encodes CASSQGGGGYSNQPQHF. The J gene is TRBJ1-5, the V gene TRBV4-1; weak D call: TRBD1 (6 bases). The V end was cut by 1 base, the J end by 0 bases, with 13 bases between. Per germline, CDR1 MGHRA and CDR2 YSYEKL. CDR3 length equals 17 residues.

This clonotype was observed many times. The chain has TRBV2 and TRBJ2-7; perhaps TRBD1 as D (6 bases). CDR3 length: 13 amino acids. The V end lost 4 bases, the J end lost 3 bases, and 10 bases lay between the germline ends. Per germline, CDR1 SNHLY and CDR2 FYNNEI. The CDR3: CASSGDMGYEQYF. The CDR3 region has the DNA TGTGCCAGCAGTGGGGACATGGGCTACGAGCAGTACTTC.

This clonotype has ten or more counts. The chain recombines TRBV15 with TRBJ2-5; no firm D call. CDR3 size: 15 residues. Germline V gives CDR1 LNHNV, CDR2 YYDKDF (reference sequence). V lost 0 bases, J lost 5 bases, and 13 bases lay in between. The CDR3: CATSRDYQGMETQYF. The DNA of the CDR3 is TGTGCCACCAGCAGAGATTATCAAGGGATGGAGACCCAGTACTTC.

This clonotype was detected many times. V and J are TRBV6-2 or TRBV6-3 and TRBJ2-7; TRBD2 aligns across 12 bases. Per the germline V gene, CDR1 is MNHEY and CDR2 is SVGEGT. The CDR3 extends over 13 amino acids. V lost 8 bases, J lost 3 bases, and 2 bases stayed unmatched. The CDR3 region has the DNA TGTGCCAGCCGACTAGCGGGGGACTACGAGCAGTACTTC. It encodes CASRLAGDYEQYF.

This clonotype came up many times. This chain links TRBV10-3 with TRBJ2-7, with 14 bases matching TRBD2. The germline CDR1 and CDR2 sequences are ENHRY and SYGVKD. The CDR3 is 17 amino acids. The junction had 7 bases not matched to a gene; V was cut back by 5 bases and J by 1 base. CDR3 region: CAISRLAGGPNSYEQYF. The CDR3, as DNA: TGTGCCATCAGTAGACTAGCGGGAGGGCCGAATTCCTACGAGCAGTACTTC.

V is TRBV6-2 or TRBV6-3 and J is TRBJ1-1, with 12 bases identical to TRBD1. CDR3 size: 15 residues. Germline loops: CDR1 MNHEY, CDR2 SVGEGT. The V and J ends lost 6 bases and 4 bases, in that order; junction bases with no gene match: 6. The CDR3 region is CASRTGTGGFTEAFF. The CDR3 bases are TGTGCCAGCAGGACCGGGACAGGGGGCTTCACTGAAGCTTTCTTT.

In its sample, this clonotype was seen many times. This chain joins TRBV30 and TRBJ1-1, with 7 bases aligning to TRBD1. This CDR3 comprises 17 residues. Germline V gene data show CDR1 as GTSNPN and CDR2 as SVGIG (reference sequence). Trimming cost V 5 bases and J 0 bases; bases outside gene matches: 15. The DNA of the CDR3 is TGTGCCTGGGGAACGACGAGGGGGCCCGGTTTGAACACTGAAGCTTTCTTT. It translates to CAWGTTRGPGLNTEAFF.

For this clonotype: This CDR3 is missing its conserved last phenylalanine or tryptophan, likely due to a read error. The chain joins TRBV4-2 to TRBJ1-1; D gene unclear. CDR3 length: 16 amino acids. Germline CDR1 and CDR2: LGHNA and YNFKEQ. V dropped 0 bases and J dropped 0 bases, with 11 bases sitting between them. The CDR3 nucleotides read TGTGCCAGCAGCCAAGAAAAGCGACGGTTGAACACTGAAGCTTTCTAT. This encodes CASSQEKRRLNTEAFY.

The sample holds many counts of this clonotype. The chain uses TRBV6-2 or TRBV6-3 and TRBJ1-3; D ambiguous. V was clipped by 2 bases and J by 0 bases, with 5 bases between them. There are 14 residues in the CDR3. CDR1 is MNHEY, CDR2 SVGEGT, per germline. Written as DNA, the CDR3 is TGTGCCAGCAGTTACCCCGCCTCTGGAAACACCATATATTTT. It is translated as CASSYPASGNTIYF.

This rearrangement joins TRBV27 to TRBJ1-2; D is ambiguous. Trimming left V 7 bases short and J 8 bases short, with 20 bases between. Germline values: CDR1 MNHEY, CDR2 SMNVEV (reference sequence). The CDR3 extends over 14 amino acids. In DNA, the CDR3 is TGTGCCAGCACCCCAGGACCGGCTTCAGGAGGCTACACCTTC. Encoded protein: CASTPGPASGGYTF.

This clonotype showed up many times. The chain carries TRBV4-1 and TRBJ2-7; weak D call: TRBD1 (6 bases). This CDR3 comprises 19 residues. V was trimmed by 0 bases and J by 2 bases, leaving 23 bases between them. CDR1 is MGHRA, CDR2 YSYEKL, per germline. The CDR3 sequence is CASSQDRGIGDLPPYEQYF. The CDR3 bases are TGCGCCAGCAGCCAAGATAGGGGGATCGGGGACCTTCCCCCCTACGAGCAGTACTTC.

This clonotype was recorded at least ten times. DNA for the CDR3: TGTGCCACCACGACAGTCTACACCGGGGAGCTGTTTTTT. Its translation: CATTTVYTGELFF. The V and J genes are TRBV6-1 and TRBJ2-2, with D possibly matching TRBD1 (5 bases). The CDR3 loop spans 13 amino acids. V was clipped by 10 bases and J by 3 bases, with 12 bases between them. CDR1 and CDR2 (germline): MNHNS, SASEGT.